A selection of T cell receptor beta chains follows, all from one sample in a study of early T cells in non-severe SARS-CoV-2 infection. TCRdb analysed the 5' RACE reads with MiXCR anew, one entry per CDR3 protein. The table has about 64,000 distinct CDR3 sequences, roughly 21% seen once. The input for sequencing was whole blood, taken at baseline. Receptors were obtained from an adult who was a healthcare worker with PCR-confirmed SARS-CoV-2 infection or an uninfected control (not recorded which). Both conserved end residues are part of each CDR3. Each record gives: J gene, V gene, CDR3 length, clone size, D gene, CDR3 protein, CDR3 DNA. A D gene is named only where the DNA matches it firmly. For some rows the clone size is stated as once, few or many, or as a class when expanded; others skip it.

>TRBJ1-1|TRBV19|13|few|.
CATGTLKNTEAFF
TGTGCCACCGGGACACTAAAGAACACTGAAGCTTTCTTT
>TRBJ1-4|TRBV7-6|13|.|.
CASSLEGRVELFF
TGTGCCAGCAGCTTAGAGGGGAGGGTTGAACTGTTTTTT
>TRBJ1-1|TRBV5-1|14|few|TRBD1
CASSRDSLNTEAFF
TGCGCCAGCAGCCGGGACAGCTTGAACACTGAAGCTTTCTTT
>TRBJ1-2|TRBV19|13|.|.
CASSIQGKGGYTF
TGTGCCAGTAGTATCCAGGGAAAAGGGGGCTACACCTTC
>TRBJ2-3|TRBV7-9|14|many|.
CASSLVRGTDTQYF
TGTGCCAGCAGCTTAGTCCGGGGCACAGATACGCAGTATTTT
>TRBJ1-4|TRBV12-3/TRBV12-4|14|few|.
CASSLRSGNEKLFF
TGTGCCAGCAGTTTGAGGTCTGGCAACGAAAAACTGTTTTTT
>TRBJ2-1|TRBV27|12|few|.
CASTDGVNEQFF
TGTGCCAGCACAGACGGGGTTAATGAGCAGTTCTTC
>TRBJ2-4|TRBV7-6|15|few|.
CASSPGPDSKNIQYF
TGTGCCAGCAGCCCGGGACCGGACTCCAAAAACATTCAGTACTTC
>TRBJ2-2|TRBV20-1|14|few|.
CSARDPRDTGELFF
TGCAGTGCTAGAGATCCCAGGGACACCGGGGAGCTGTTTTTT
>TRBJ2-7|TRBV3-1|16|few|TRBD1
CASSPDPGQGPYEQYF
TGTGCCAGCAGCCCCGATCCGGGACAGGGGCCCTACGAGCAGTACTTC
>TRBJ2-2|TRBV12-3/TRBV12-4|15|.|.
CASSLSATNTGELFF
TGTGCCAGCAGTTTATCCGCCACGAACACCGGGGAGCTGTTTTTT